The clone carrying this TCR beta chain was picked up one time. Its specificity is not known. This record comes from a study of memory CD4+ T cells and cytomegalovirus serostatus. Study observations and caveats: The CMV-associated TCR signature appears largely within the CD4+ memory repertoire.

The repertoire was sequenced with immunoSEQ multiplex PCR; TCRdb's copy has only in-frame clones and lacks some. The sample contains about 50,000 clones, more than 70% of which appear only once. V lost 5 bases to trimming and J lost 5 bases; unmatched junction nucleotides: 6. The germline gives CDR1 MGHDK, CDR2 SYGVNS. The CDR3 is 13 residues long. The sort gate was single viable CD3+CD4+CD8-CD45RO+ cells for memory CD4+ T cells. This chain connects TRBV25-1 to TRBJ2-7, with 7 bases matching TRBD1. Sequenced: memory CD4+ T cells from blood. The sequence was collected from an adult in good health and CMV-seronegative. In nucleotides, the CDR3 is TGTGCCAGCAGTTCGACAGGGAGACACGAGCAGTACTTC. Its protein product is CASSSTGRHEQYF.